The source of this T cell receptor (beta chain) is a study of T cell responses to AZD1222 COVID-19 vaccine. Study background: Pooled together were second doses at about 4 or about 12 weeks.

Details on this clone: Its cognate antigen is unknown.

Only in-frame clones appear in the TCRdb table, and some are missing; sequencing was by immunoSEQ multiplex PCR. Of about 140,000 clones in the sample, 80% to 90% were seen once. Findings and caveats of the study: Recipients of AZD1222 seropositive at baseline numbered only 6 or 7.

Trimming took off 0 bases at V and 7 bases at J, with 9 bases between the two ends. This CDR3 region has 14 residues. Germline V gives CDR1 LGHNA, CDR2 YSLEER. The sequencing used peripheral blood, collected on day 0 of AZD1222 vaccination. The sequence came from an adult in good health. The chain carries TRBV4-3 and TRBJ2-2; D gene unclear. The CDR3 region is CASSQDRLVGELFF. CDR3 coding DNA: TGCGCCAGCAGCCAAGATCGTCTTGTCGGGGAGCTGTTTTTT.